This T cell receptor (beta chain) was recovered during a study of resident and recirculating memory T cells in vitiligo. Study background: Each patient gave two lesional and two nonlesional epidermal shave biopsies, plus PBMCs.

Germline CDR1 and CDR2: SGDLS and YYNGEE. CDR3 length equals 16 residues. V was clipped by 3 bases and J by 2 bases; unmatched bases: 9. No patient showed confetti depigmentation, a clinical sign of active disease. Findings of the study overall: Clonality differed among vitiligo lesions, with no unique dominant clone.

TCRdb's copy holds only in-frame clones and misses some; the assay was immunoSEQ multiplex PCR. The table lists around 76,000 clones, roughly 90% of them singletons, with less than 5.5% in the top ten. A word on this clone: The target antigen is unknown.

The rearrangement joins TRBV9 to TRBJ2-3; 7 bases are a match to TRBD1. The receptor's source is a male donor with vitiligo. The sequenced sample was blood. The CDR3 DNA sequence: TGTGCCAGCAGCGCGGGACAGCCTCTACCCACAGATACGCAGTATTTT. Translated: CASSAGQPLPTDTQYF.